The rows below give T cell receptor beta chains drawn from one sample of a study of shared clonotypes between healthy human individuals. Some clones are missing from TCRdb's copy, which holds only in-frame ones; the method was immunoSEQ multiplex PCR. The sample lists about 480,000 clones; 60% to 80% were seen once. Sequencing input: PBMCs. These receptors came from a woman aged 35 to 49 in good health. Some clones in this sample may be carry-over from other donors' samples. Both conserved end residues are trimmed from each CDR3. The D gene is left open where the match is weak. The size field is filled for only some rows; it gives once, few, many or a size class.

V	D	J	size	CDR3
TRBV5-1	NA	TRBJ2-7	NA	ASSSSRRYEQY
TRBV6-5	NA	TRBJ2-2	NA	ASSYQVPPYGGELF
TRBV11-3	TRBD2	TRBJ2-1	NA	ASSLDTSGDYNEQF
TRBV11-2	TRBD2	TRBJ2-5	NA	ASSLGTSEWETQY
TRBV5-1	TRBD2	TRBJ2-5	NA	ASSYGTSGQETQY
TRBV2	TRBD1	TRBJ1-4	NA	ASSLDREGEKLF
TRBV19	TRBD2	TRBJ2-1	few	ASSITSGAGHEQF
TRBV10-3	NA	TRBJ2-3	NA	AIRGGLSTDTQY
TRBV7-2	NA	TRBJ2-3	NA	ASSPPTDSDTQY
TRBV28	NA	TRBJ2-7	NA	ASSSPPGTGGYEQY
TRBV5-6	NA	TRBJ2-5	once	ASSPGTMETQY
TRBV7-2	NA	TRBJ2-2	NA	ASSWATSGTGELF
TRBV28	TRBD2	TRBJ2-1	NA	ASSLSLAGDNEQF
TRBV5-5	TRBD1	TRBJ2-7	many	ASSPRQGSREQY
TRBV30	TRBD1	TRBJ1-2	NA	ATPGQGYYGYT
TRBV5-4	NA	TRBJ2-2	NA	ASSSPGRHTGELF
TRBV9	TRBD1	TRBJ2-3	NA	ASSVQGALTDTQY
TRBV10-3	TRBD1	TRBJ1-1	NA	AISDPGTGTDTEAF
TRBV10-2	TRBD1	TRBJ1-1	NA	ASSELDRAEAF
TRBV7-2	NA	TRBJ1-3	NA	ASSLVRQGNTIY
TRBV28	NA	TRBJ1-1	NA	ASSLTGGAEAF
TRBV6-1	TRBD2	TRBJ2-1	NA	ASSEIQREGYNEQF
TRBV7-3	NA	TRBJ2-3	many	ASSSQGTLTDTQY
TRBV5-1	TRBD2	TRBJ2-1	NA	ASSLGRSGLAGVNEQF
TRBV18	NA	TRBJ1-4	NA	ASSPQGLPTNEKLF
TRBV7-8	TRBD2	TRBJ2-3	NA	ASRAGGDTQY
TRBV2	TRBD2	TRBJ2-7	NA	ASSVREALTYEQY
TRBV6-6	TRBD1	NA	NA	ASSSQGSSYEQY
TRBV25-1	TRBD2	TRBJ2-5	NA	ASAGAGKETQY
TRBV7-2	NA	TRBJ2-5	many	ASSLNRLETQY
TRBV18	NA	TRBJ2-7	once	ASSLTPSYEQY
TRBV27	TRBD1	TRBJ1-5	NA	ASSLLGQGNQPQH
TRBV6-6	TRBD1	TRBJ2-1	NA	ASRTGQGNFYNEQF
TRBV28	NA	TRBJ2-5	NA	ASRRGAGGATQY
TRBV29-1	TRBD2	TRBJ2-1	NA	SVATGGSSSYNEQF
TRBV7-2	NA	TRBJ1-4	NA	ASSTTPSPTNEKLF
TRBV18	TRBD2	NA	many	ASSLGLAGGPGHLYEQY
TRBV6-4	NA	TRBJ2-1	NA	ASSLHGDSYNEQF
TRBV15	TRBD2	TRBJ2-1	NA	ATSRGGSASGMKF
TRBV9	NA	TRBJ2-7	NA	ASSVLGDAYEQY
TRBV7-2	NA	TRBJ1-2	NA	ASSLEGVGYGYT
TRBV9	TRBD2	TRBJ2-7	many	ASSAAGVPYEQY
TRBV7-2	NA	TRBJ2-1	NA	ASRARRVGEQF
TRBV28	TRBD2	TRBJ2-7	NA	ASSLGTSPYEQY
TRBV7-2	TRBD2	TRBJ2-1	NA	ASRKTSGSYNEQF
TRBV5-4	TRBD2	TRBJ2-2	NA	ASSRLAGDNTGELF
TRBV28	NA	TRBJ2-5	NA	ASSPLGVELAVQETQY
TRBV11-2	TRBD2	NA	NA	ASSWPPTSGYSYEQY
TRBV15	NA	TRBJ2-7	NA	ATALNRNYEQY
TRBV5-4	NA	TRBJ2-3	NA	ASSLQTTDTQY
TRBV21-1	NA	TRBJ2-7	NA	ASSKVARRVGTRAPYEQY
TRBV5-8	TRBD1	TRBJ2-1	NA	ASSSLRPGQGSYNEQF
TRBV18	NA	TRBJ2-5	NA	ASSPAGETQY
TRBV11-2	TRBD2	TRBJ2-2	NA	ASRPSGSTGELF
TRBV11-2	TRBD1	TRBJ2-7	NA	ASSFAGGYEQY
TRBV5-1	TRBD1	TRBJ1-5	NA	ASSVGGDRLNQPQH
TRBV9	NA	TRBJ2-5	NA	ASSVGSVPTETQY
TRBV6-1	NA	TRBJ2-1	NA	ASSESLAGAYNEQF
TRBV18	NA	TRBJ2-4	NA	ASSPEVQGSIQY
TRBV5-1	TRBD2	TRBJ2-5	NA	ASSPARGREETQY